This T cell receptor beta chain was identified in a study of T cells in localized non-small cell lung cancer. General observations from the study: Heterogeneity cannot be ruled out, as sequencing used one tumor region only. The appearance of a median approximately 55 of the top 100 tumor clones was seen in adjacent lung. A raised T cell density in blood coincided with lengthier overall survival. Uninvolved adjacent lung showed higher T cell clonality than tumor.

As concerns this clone: Its antigen remains unidentified.

The assay was immunoSEQ multiplex PCR, and TCRdb's table has in-frame clones only and misses some. The table has tens of thousands of clones, about 88% seen once. The specimen comprised peripheral blood, sampled before any cancer treatment. The TCR was taken from a male donor at least 60 years old with stage I lung adenocarcinoma.

CDR3 sequence reads: CASRRTPYEQYF. The CDR3, as DNA: TGTGCCAGCAGAAGAACCCCCTACGAGCAGTACTTC. The V call is TRBV2, the J call TRBJ2-7; no firm D call. Trimming cost V 6 bases and J 2 bases, with 8 bases left between them. Germline values: CDR1 SNHLY, CDR2 FYNNEI. The CDR3 is 12 amino acids.